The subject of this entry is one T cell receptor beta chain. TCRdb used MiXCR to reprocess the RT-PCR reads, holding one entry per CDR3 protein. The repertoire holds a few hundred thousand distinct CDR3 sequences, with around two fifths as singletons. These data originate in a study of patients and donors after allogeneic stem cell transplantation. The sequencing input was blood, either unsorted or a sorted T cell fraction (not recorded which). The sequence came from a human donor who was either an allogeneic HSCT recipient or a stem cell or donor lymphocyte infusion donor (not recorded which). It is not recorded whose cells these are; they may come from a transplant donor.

CDR3 protein: CASSSLSENTEAFF. The CDR3, as DNA: TGTGCCAGCAGTAGCCTATCGGAGAACACTGAAGCTTTCTTT. V gene TRBV6-6 combines with J gene TRBJ1-1, with D unclear. Trimming removed 5 bases from V and 1 base from J, with 11 bases in between. CDR1 and CDR2 from the germline V gene are MNHNY and SVGAGI (reference sequence). The CDR3 has 14 residues.